The T cell receptor beta chain under discussion was sequenced for a study of blood T cell repertoires in COVID-19. Looking at the study overall: Acute-phase and convalescent COVID-19 samples originated in the United States, Italy and Spain. Nucleic acid was either cDNA or gDNA, and it came from T cells, B-cell-depleted T cells, or PBMCs.

V shed 0 bases and J 3 bases; nucleotides not matched to a gene: 14. Per germline, CDR1 MGHRA and CDR2 YSYEKL. This CDR3 comprises 20 residues. Per the original methods: Amplification with reference gene primers provided the estimates of nucleated cell counts. TCRdb keeps only in-frame clones here, not all; method: immunoSEQ multiplex PCR. V and J calls and clone size come straight from that table; D and trimming were deduced from the DNA. The sample shows under 450,000 clones, 70% to 85% of them seen only once. The sequenced sample consisted of peripheral blood. This sequence joins TRBV4-1 and TRBJ2-4; 10 bases align to TRBD2. This clonotype was obtained from a human donor with acute or convalescent COVID-19. The donor label of this sample is uncertain. DNA for the CDR3: TGCGCCAGCAGCCAAGATAAGTGGAGCGGGGGGGCCTCTGGCAAAAACATTCAGTACTTC. Its translation is CASSQDKWSGGASGKNIQYF.